The 19 T cell receptor beta chains given below trace back to one sample, sequenced in a study of blood T cell repertoires in COVID-19. Sequenced by immunoSEQ multiplex PCR; TCRdb stores in-frame clones only, minus some. The profile covers nearly 200,000 clones, with about 82% appearing a single time and 0.9% to 0.95% taken by the ten largest. Sequenced: peripheral blood. Every receptor here comes from a man in his 60s with COVID-19, enrolled during active disease.

The sample holds one count of this clone. This sequence joins TRBV20-1 and TRBJ2-1; D is undetermined. The CDR3 is 10 amino acids. Germline V CDR1 and CDR2: DFQATT, SNEGSKA (reference sequence). V lost 6 bases and J lost 7, with 7 bases in between. CDR3 loop: CSATQNEQFF. The DNA of the CDR3 is TGCAGTGCCACCCAGAATGAGCAGTTCTTC.

This clone was detected only a few times. The gene calls are TRBV6-2 or TRBV6-3 and TRBJ1-6; 9 bases map to TRBD1. Germline values: CDR1 MNHEY, CDR2 SVGEGT. With V trimmed by 2 bases and J by 8 bases, 4 bases remained unmatched. The CDR3 is 15 residues long. The CDR3 DNA reads as TGTGCCAGCAGTTACGGGGGACAGGGTTATTCACCCCTCCACTTT. Amino acid sequence: CASSYGGQGYSPLHF.

V and J are TRBV9 and TRBJ1-2; 9 bases agree with TRBD1. The V gene's germline CDR1 is SGDLS and CDR2 YYNGEE. After removal of 0 bases from V and 3 bases from J, the junction contained 3 bases not matched to a gene. This CDR3 has 15 residues. The chain's CDR3 is CASSVGDRVDYGYTF. DNA of the CDR3: TGTGCCAGCAGCGTAGGGGACAGGGTGGACTATGGCTACACCTTC. Based on the CDR3 plus reference TRBV9 and TRBJ1-2, the full variable domain is DSGVTQTPKHLITATGQRVTLRCSPRSGDLSVYWYQQSLDQGLQFLIQYYNGEERAKGNILERFSAQQFPDLHSELNLSSLELGDSALYFCASSVGDRVDYGYTFGSGTRLTVV.

CDR3 sequence: CASSTEGLGNQPQHF. Written as DNA, the CDR3 is TGTGCCAGTAGTACGGAGGGGCTGGGCAATCAGCCCCAGCATTTT. This sequence joins TRBV19 and TRBJ1-5; TRBD1 is a possible D gene (5 bases). The V gene's germline CDR1 is LNHDA and CDR2 SQIVND (reference sequence). CDR3 length: 15 residues. Trimming pared 4 bases from V and 2 bases from J, leaving 12 bases between.

This sequence joins TRBV19 and TRBJ2-7; tentative D call: TRBD2 (5 bases). This CDR3 has 13 amino acids. The germline V gene encodes CDR1 LNHDA and CDR2 SQIVND (reference sequence). V gave up 1 base and J gave up 2 bases, with 6 bases separating them. CDR3 DNA sequence: TGTGCCAGTAGTATAGCCGGGACCTACGAGCAGTACTTC. Its translation is CASSIAGTYEQYF.

The J gene is TRBJ2-5, the V gene TRBV6-5, with D tentatively TRBD1 (5 bases). Trimming removed 6 bases at V and 1 base at J, with 9 bases between. CDR1 is MNHEY and CDR2 is SVGAGI in the germline V gene. The CDR3 totals 13 residues. CDR3 in amino acids: CASSRAIQETQYF. The CDR3 DNA reads as TGTGCCAGCAGCAGGGCCATCCAAGAGACCCAGTACTTC.

The chain is built from TRBV6-6 and TRBJ2-5, with a possible D match to TRBD1 (5 bases). The CDR3 sequence is 11 residues long. Germline loops: CDR1 MNHNY, CDR2 SVGAGI (reference sequence). With 7 bases removed from V and 5 bases from J, the gap between germline ends came to 8 bases. Written as DNA, the CDR3 is TGTGCCAGCACCTACAGGGAGACCCAGTACTTC. This sequence encodes CASTYRETQYF.

The V gene is TRBV6-5, the J gene TRBJ1-2, with D possibly being TRBD1 (5 bases). Germline assignment: CDR1 MNHEY and CDR2 SVGAGI. V was cut by 6 bases and J by 4 bases, with 18 bases left in between. The CDR3 is made up of 15 amino acids. The CDR3 spells CASRKPLGRIYGYTF. The CDR3 DNA reads as TGTGCCAGCAGAAAGCCTCTGGGGCGGATCTATGGCTACACCTTC.

This chain links TRBV11-2 with TRBJ1-2; the match to TRBD1 covers 9 bases. CDR3 length: 13 residues. Germline-derived CDR1 and CDR2 are SGHAT and FQNNGV. J was trimmed by 7 bases and V by 5 bases; bases with no gene match: 5. The CDR3 protein is CASSVGQGLGYTF. The CDR3 DNA follows: TGTGCCAGCAGCGTGGGACAGGGCCTTGGCTACACCTTC.

This clone was detected only a few times. The V call is TRBV11-1, the J call TRBJ2-7; tentative D call: TRBD2 (5 bases). The CDR3 totals 15 residues. The germline V and J ends were trimmed by 7 bases and 2 bases, with 18 bases remaining between them. Germline CDR1 SGHAT, CDR2 FQDESV (reference sequence). For the CDR3, the DNA is TGTGCCAGCACCCCGGGATTGATACATACCTACGAGCAGTACTTC. Translated: CASTPGLIHTYEQYF.

The V gene is TRBV5-4, the J gene TRBJ1-2; 10 bases are a match to TRBD1. The length of the CDR3 is 15 residues. Germline CDR1 SGHNT, CDR2 YYREEE (reference sequence). The junction had 6 bases not matched to a gene; V was cut back by 4 bases and J by 3 bases. CDR3 loop: CASSRRQGADYGYTF. CDR3 nucleotide sequence: TGTGCCAGCAGCCGAAGACAGGGGGCGGACTATGGCTACACCTTC.

The chain couples TRBV3-1 (or the pseudogene TRBV3-2) to TRBJ2-5, with 8 nucleotides matching TRBD1. Germline V gives CDR1 LGHDT, CDR2 YNNKEL (reference sequence). The junction had 8 bases not matched to a gene; V was cut back by 3 bases and J by 5 bases. This CDR3 region has 15 residues. The CDR3 sequence is CASSQQTGVGETQYF. In DNA form, the CDR3 reads TGTGCCAGCAGCCAGCAGACAGGGGTAGGGGAGACCCAGTACTTC.

The chain combines TRBV27 with TRBJ1-2; TRBD1 might be the D (6 bases). The V and J ends lost 4 bases and 8 bases respectively, with 23 bases between them. This CDR3 region has 16 residues. The germline V gene encodes CDR1 MNHEY and CDR2 SMNVEV (reference sequence). The CDR3: CASSSRLADRPLGYTF. Written as DNA, the CDR3 is TGTGCCAGCAGTTCGAGACTTGCCGACAGGCCTTTGGGCTACACCTTC.

The rearrangement uses TRBV15 and TRBJ2-5; the match to TRBD1 covers 10 bases. Per the germline V gene, CDR1 is LNHNV and CDR2 is YYDKDF (reference sequence). The CDR3 is 16 residues long. V dropped 3 bases and J dropped 4; count of bases not matched to a gene: 8. The CDR3 sequence is CATSSLGTGVRETQYF. In DNA form, the CDR3 reads TGTGCCACCAGCAGTTTAGGGACAGGGGTTCGAGAGACCCAGTACTTC.

The V call is TRBV9, the J call TRBJ2-7, with D tentatively TRBD2 (6 bases). The germline V gene encodes CDR1 SGDLS and CDR2 YYNGEE. Trimming stripped 4 bases from V and 2 bases from J, with 13 bases between. The CDR3 is made up of 14 amino acids. The CDR3 DNA follows: TGTGCCAGCAGCCCGCGGGACGGTCCCTACGAGCAGTACTTC. Its protein is CASSPRDGPYEQYF.

This sequence joins TRBV7-9 and TRBJ2-3, with 8 bases aligning to TRBD1. Trimming at V came to 5 bases and at J to 3 bases, leaving 7 bases not matched to a gene. Germline CDR1 reads SEHNR; CDR2 reads FQNEAQ (reference sequence). The CDR3 runs 15 residues. The CDR3 DNA follows: TGTGCCAGCAGCACCCGACAGGGGTCGACAGATACGCAGTATTTT. It codes for CASSTRQGSTDTQYF.

A single count supports this clone. The chain couples TRBV29-1 to TRBJ1-4, with D maybe TRBD1 (5 bases). Per germline, CDR1 SQVTM and CDR2 ANQGSEA. V was shortened by 3 bases and J by 8 bases, with 13 bases between the two germline ends. This CDR3 spans 13 amino acids. The DNA of the CDR3 is TGCAGCGTTGAGGCGGCAGGGAGGGAAAAACTGTTTTTT. It codes for CSVEAAGREKLFF. The entire variable domain, with the rest obtained from reference TRBV29-1 and TRBJ1-4, is as follows: SAVISQKPSRDICQRGTSLTIQCQVDSQVTMMFWYRQQPGQSLTLIATANQGSEATYESGFVIDKFPISRPNLTFSTLTVSNMSPEDSSIYLCSVEAAGREKLFFGSGTQLSVL.

This chain uses TRBV5-5 with TRBJ1-2; possibly TRBD1 for D (5 bases). Trimming took 2 bases from V and 5 from J, leaving 10 bases between them. Germline CDR1 reads SGHKS; CDR2 reads YYEKEE (reference sequence). The CDR3 length is 13 residues. For the CDR3, the DNA is TGTGCCAGCAGCTTTTCGGGGGATTATGGCTACACCTTC. It codes for CASSFSGDYGYTF.

The rearrangement uses TRBV11-2 and TRBJ2-5; 10 positions agree with TRBD1. V lost 5 bases and J lost 4; bases outside the gene matches: 4. The CDR3 spans 14 residues. The germline V gene encodes CDR1 SGHAT and CDR2 FQNNGV. The CDR3: CASSRTGGGETQYF. CDR3 nucleotides: TGTGCCAGCAGCCGGACAGGGGGAGGAGAGACCCAGTACTTC.